These 32 T cell receptor beta chains were sequenced from one sample in a study of tumor-infiltrating lymphocytes in primary liver carcinoma. RNA and DNA were co-extracted from around 20-30 mg of unsorted bulk tissue. Priming with a constant-region primer yielded TCR beta cDNA from 400 to 550 ng total RNA. Three-round nested multiplex PCR performed with slightly modified ARM-PCR produced the TCR beta libraries. TRBV1-TRBV30 forward primers and a C-beta reverse primer were used in the first two PCR rounds, which each ran for 9 to 10 cycles. TCRdb processed the multiplex PCR reads anew with MiXCR; each CDR3 protein has one entry. The profile covers fewer than 200,000 distinct CDR3 sequences, with 70% to 90% appearing a single time and about a sixth taken by the ten largest. The material sequenced was tumor tissue from primary liver carcinoma. Receptor source: a man aged 40-49 years with primary liver carcinoma and hepatitis B virus infection.

Comment on this clonotype: A junction boundary mismatches the germline segment, possibly from a read error. The rearrangement uses TRBV25-1 and TRBJ1-4; D remains ambiguous. This CDR3 has 16 amino acids. From germline, CDR1 is MGHDK and CDR2 SYGVNS. The CDR3 reads CVSSEGPFLTNEKLYF. DNA for the CDR3: TGTGTCAGCAGTGAAGGACCGTTCCTAACTAATGAAAAACTGTATTTT.

The chain carries TRBV6-1 and TRBJ2-6; the match to TRBD1 covers 10 bases. This CDR3 region has 19 residues. Germline lookup yields CDR1 MNHNS and CDR2 SASEGT. CDR3 protein: CVSSALWDRGVGGANVLTF. CDR3 coding DNA: TGTGTCAGTAGTGCACTCTGGGACAGGGGAGTAGGTGGGGCCAACGTCCTGACTTTC.

As for this clonotype: As the CDR3 is not closed by the conserved phenylalanine or tryptophan, this likely results from a read error. The chain carries TRBV11-1 and TRBJ2-3; D is undetermined. The CDR3 totals 13 residues. In germline, CDR1 is SGHAT, CDR2 FQDESV (reference sequence). The CDR3 sequence: CANSFIGTDTQYS. The CDR3 DNA reads as TGCGCCAACAGCTTTATTGGTACAGATACGCAGTATTCT.

A word on this clonotype: A read error may account for a junction end that differs from germline. The chain is built from TRBV11-2 and TRBJ2-3, with D perhaps matching TRBD2 (5 bases). Germline loops: CDR1 SGHAT, CDR2 FQNNGV. The CDR3 length is 15 residues. The CDR3 bases are TGTGCCAGCAGCGATAGAGGGAGATTTACATATACGCAGTGTTTT. This translates into CASSDRGRFTYTQCF.

By share, this clonotype counts as medium-sized. V and J are TRBV29-1 and TRBJ2-2; D tentatively reads TRBD1 or TRBD2 (5 bases each). V was cut by 6 bases and J by 7 bases, with 12 bases left in between. CDR1 is SQVTM and CDR2 is ANQGSEA in the germline V gene. CDR3 length: 12 residues. This chain's CDR3 is CSVPEGSGELFF. DNA of the CDR3: TGCAGCGTGCCTGAGGGGAGCGGGGAGCTGTTTTTT.

With respect to this clonotype: An end of the junction differs from the germline gene, which may be a read error. This sequence joins TRBV5-1 and TRBJ2-1, with TRBD2 as a possible D gene (7 bases). The CDR3 length is 16 residues. In germline, CDR1 is SGHRS, CDR2 YFSETQ. The chain's CDR3 is CACSLTGGSRHNEQFF. The CDR3, as DNA: TGCGCCTGCAGCTTGACAGGCGGGAGTAGACACAATGAGCAGTTCTTC.

With regard to this clonotype: Compared with germline, one end of the junction differs, possibly owing to a read error. The J gene is TRBJ1-1, the V gene TRBV29-1; tentatively, D is TRBD1 (5 bases). This CDR3 has 15 residues. From germline, CDR1 is SQVTM and CDR2 ANQGSEA. The CDR3 DNA sequence: TGCAACGTTGACGGGGGATGGGGGTTGAGGACTGAAGCTTTCTTT. It codes for CNVDGGWGLRTEAFF.

V and J are TRBV6-5 and TRBJ1-2; a possible D gene is TRBD1 (6 bases). The CDR3 totals 13 residues. CDR1 and CDR2 (germline): MNHEY, SVGAGI. V was pared by 7 bases and J by 5 bases, with 14 bases between. The CDR3: CASIRDKTYGYTF. CDR3 in DNA: TGTGCCAGCATAAGGGACAAGACGTATGGCTACACCTTC.

J is TRBJ1-3 and V is TRBV4-1; D is uncertain. The length of the CDR3 is 17 residues. CDR1 is MGHRA, CDR2 YSYEKL, per germline. V shed 2 bases and J shed 4 bases, with 18 bases lying between them. The CDR3 sequence is CASSQQRTAAAGNTIYF. The CDR3 nucleotides are TGCGCCAGCAGCCAACAAAGAACGGCGGCAGCGGGAAACACCATATATTTT.

Details on this clonotype: One junction end disagrees with the germline gene, perhaps due to a read error. The V call is TRBV6-2 or TRBV6-3, the J call TRBJ1-6; 7 nucleotides agree with TRBD1. The CDR3 contains 15 residues. Germline lookup yields CDR1 MNHEY and CDR2 SVGEGT. The CDR3 is CASNYLGTVDSPLHF. In nucleotides, the CDR3 is TGTGCCAGCAATTACCTCGGGACAGTTGATTCACCCCTCCACTTT.

Comment on this clonotype: The conserved closing phenylalanine or tryptophan is absent in this CDR3, likely reflecting a read error. This chain uses TRBV29-1 with TRBJ1-1, with D unclear. Germline values: CDR1 SQVTM, CDR2 ANQGSEA. The CDR3 sequence is 12 residues long. CDR3 in DNA: TGCAACGTGGTAACAGCTAACACTGAAGCTTTCATT. Its protein product is CNVVTANTEAFI.

To note about this clonotype: The junction and the germline gene differ at one end; a read error may be behind it. The J gene is TRBJ1-2, the V gene TRBV6-2 or TRBV6-3; no definite D call. There are 12 residues in the CDR3. Germline CDR1 and CDR2: MNHEY and SVGEGT. The CDR3 bases are TGTGCCACCAGAATATGGGAAGACGGCTATACCTTC. Residues: CATRIWEDGYTF.

A remark on this clonotype: At one boundary the junction diverges from the germline segment, which might be a read error. V and J are TRBV30 and TRBJ2-1; 9 bases map to TRBD2. The CDR3 sequence is 16 residues long. From germline, CDR1 is GTSNPN and CDR2 SVGIG (reference sequence). CDR3 sequence (DNA): TGTGCCTGGAGTGTATGGAGGCTAGCGGGAATGAATGAGCACTTCTTC. Translated, it gives CAWSVWRLAGMNEHFF. Filled out from reference TRBV30 and TRBJ2-1, the complete variable domain reads SQTIHQWPATLVQPVGSPLSLECTVEGTSNPNLYWYRQAAGRGLQLLFYSVGIGQISSEVPQNLSASRPQDRQFILSSKKLLLSDSGFYLCAWSVWRLAGMNEHFFGPGTRLTVL.

In its sample, this clonotype was seen once. One end of the junction fails to match germline, which may point to a read error. This chain links TRBV7-8 with TRBJ2-7, with TRBD2 matching 7 bases. The CDR3 runs to 15 residues. CDR1 and CDR2 (germline): SGHVS, FQNEAQ. CDR3 coding DNA: TGTGCCTGCAGCATAATCGCGGGGAGTCGGGGGGAGAAGTACTTC. Amino acid sequence: CACSIIAGSRGEKYF.

In the case of this clonotype: At one end the junction does not follow the germline gene, possibly because of a read error. This sequence joins TRBV28 and TRBJ1-5; a possible D gene is TRBD1 (5 bases). CDR3 length: 12 amino acids. Germline V gene lookup returns CDR1 MDHEN and CDR2 SYDVKM. For the CDR3, the DNA is TGTGCCAGCAACATAAGGGGACGGCCCCAACATTTT. It is translated as CASNIRGRPQHF.

This clonotype was counted a few times. The junction shows a germline mismatch at one end, possibly a read error. This sequence joins TRBV12-3 or TRBV12-4 and TRBJ2-7; TRBD2 might be the D (6 bases). CDR3 length: 13 residues. The CDR3 reads CVSSWGGVGEQYF. CDR3 DNA sequence: TGTGTCAGCAGTTGGGGCGGGGTGGGCGAGCAGTACTTC.

This clonotype was found once. Germline is not matched at one junction end, which may reflect a read error. This chain uses TRBV29-1 with TRBJ2-7, with 7 bases fitting TRBD1. CDR1 and CDR2 from the germline V gene are SQVTM and ANQGSEA. This CDR3 has 14 amino acids. CDR3 sequence reads: CSVSRGGFLEEKYF. The DNA for the CDR3 is TGCAGCGTTTCAAGAGGGGGCTTTCTCGAGGAGAAGTATTTC.

On this clonotype itself: A junction end diverges from the germline sequence, so it may reflect a read error. The chain joins TRBV6-1 to TRBJ2-3; a possible D gene is TRBD2 (5 bases). The CDR3 covers 16 residues. The germline gives CDR1 MNHNS, CDR2 SASEGT. The CDR3: CASSEIGGYYTDMQYF. The CDR3 region has the DNA TGTGCCAGCAGTGAAATAGGAGGATACTACACAGATATGCAGTATTTT.

V gene TRBV29-1 combines with J gene TRBJ2-2; TRBD2 matches 11 bases. Trimming cost V 5 bases and J 3 bases; bases outside gene matches: 5. The germline gives CDR1 SQVTM, CDR2 ANQGSEA. The CDR3 extends over 15 amino acids. The CDR3 loop reads CSVLLAGVYTGELFF. The CDR3 DNA is TGCAGCGTTCTACTAGCGGGAGTTTACACCGGGGAGCTGTTTTTT.

As regards this clonotype: At one end, the junction sequence differs from germline, possibly due to a read error. The chain uses TRBV5-6 and TRBJ2-5; D is perhaps TRBD2 (5 bases). Germline CDR1 and CDR2: SGHDT and YYEEEE. CDR3 length: 14 residues. CDR3 coding DNA: TGTGCCAACAGCTTGGAGGCTAGCCACGAGACCGAGTACTTC. This encodes CANSLEASHETEYF.

This clonotype has only a few counts. The CDR3 nucleotides are TGTGCCAGCACTACGCGGGGGTACGAGCAGTACTTC. Protein: CASTTRGYEQYF. The rearrangement joins TRBV28 to TRBJ2-7, with 7 bases identical to TRBD2. The V segment lost 7 bases and the J segment 4 bases; nucleotides outside the gene matches: 4. This CDR3 region has 12 residues. Germline lookup yields CDR1 MDHEN and CDR2 SYDVKM. The complete variable domain, with remaining parts taken from reference TRBV28 and TRBJ2-7, reads DVKVTQSSRYLVKRTGEKVFLECVQDMDHENMFWYRQDPGLGLRLIYFSYDVKMKEKGDIPEGYSVSREKKERFSLILESASTNQTSMYLCASTTRGYEQYFGPGTRLTVT.

As concerns this clonotype: The junction shows a germline mismatch at one end, possibly a read error. The chain joins TRBV11-2 to TRBJ2-7; 9 bases agree with TRBD1. The CDR3 is 15 residues long. Germline values: CDR1 SGHAT, CDR2 FQNNGV. The CDR3 DNA follows: TGTGCCAGCATCTTACGATGGACAGGGGAATACGAGCAGCACTTC. This codes for CASILRWTGEYEQHF. Filled out from reference TRBV11-2 and TRBJ2-7, the complete variable domain reads EAGVAQSPRYKIIEKRQSVAFWCNPISGHATLYWYQQILGQGPKLLIQFQNNGVVDDSQLPKDRFSAERLKGVDSTLKIQPAKLEDSAVYLCASILRWTGEYEQHFGPGTRLTVT.

V and J are TRBV29-1 and TRBJ2-7, with 11 nucleotides matching TRBD2. The CDR3 consists of 15 residues. Germline V gene data show CDR1 as SQVTM and CDR2 as ANQGSEA. The CDR3 loop is CHIPRTSGQSYEQYF. CDR3 DNA sequence: TGCCACATACCCAGGACTAGCGGGCAGTCCTACGAGCAGTACTTC.

Regarding this clonotype: Its ends do not fully match the called genes, so a read error is possible. The chain carries TRBV29-1 and TRBJ2-5, with TRBD2 as a possible D gene (7 bases). Germline-derived CDR1 and CDR2 are SQVTM and ANQGSEA. The CDR3 contains 15 residues. The CDR3 here is CGVRTRGSSAETQYF. The CDR3, as DNA: TGCGGCGTTCGGACTAGGGGGAGTTCGGCAGAGACCCAGTACTTC.

Worth noting for this clonotype: At one boundary the junction diverges from the germline segment, which might be a read error. The rearrangement joins TRBV12-3 or TRBV12-4 to TRBJ1-2, with no clear D. This CDR3 is built from 14 residues. CDR3 amino acids: CASSLKGVDYGYTF. DNA of the CDR3: TGTGCCAGCAGTTTAAAGGGCGTCGACTATGGCTACACTTTC.

Points on this clonotype: A much larger clone sits a single nucleotide away, making a read error possible. V gene TRBV28 combines with J gene TRBJ2-1; 7 bases agree with TRBD1. Germline V gives CDR1 MDHEN, CDR2 SYDVKM. The junction had 8 bases not matched to a gene; V was cut back by 7 bases and J by 5 bases. This CDR3 is built from 14 residues. In nucleotides, the CDR3 is TGTGCCAGCAAGGGGGCGGAAGCGCACAATGAGCAGTTCTTC. Protein sequence: CASKGAEAHNEQFF.

A word on this clonotype: One end of the junction varies from germline; a read error may be responsible. The V gene is TRBV4-3, the J gene TRBJ1-5; TRBD1 might be the D (5 bases). The CDR3 has 14 residues. Germline assignment: CDR1 LGHNA and CDR2 YSLEER. The CDR3 DNA sequence: TGCGCCAGCAGCCAAGATCGAGGGGATCAGTCCCAGCATTTT. It specifies CASSQDRGDQSQHF.

On this clonotype itself: The junction departs from germline at one end; a sequencing error may be responsible. J is TRBJ2-7 and V is TRBV14, with 9 bases identical to TRBD1. Germline V gene sequence: CDR1 SGHDN, CDR2 FVKESK. The CDR3 sequence is 14 residues long. The CDR3, as DNA: TGTGCAAGCAGCCCGGGACAGGGAGTCATCCGGCAGTACTTC. Translated, it gives CASSPGQGVIRQYF.

Details on this clonotype: Its ends do not fully match the called genes, so a read error is possible. The chain combines TRBV29-1 with TRBJ1-1; D might be TRBD1 (5 bases). The CDR3 sequence is 15 residues long. The germline gives CDR1 SQVTM, CDR2 ANQGSEA. CDR3 region: CNVEVCGANNTEAFF. As DNA, the CDR3 is TGCAACGTTGAAGTTTGTGGGGCTAATAACACTGAAGCTTTCTTT.

With respect to this clonotype: A read error is likely, as this CDR3 ends without the conserved phenylalanine or tryptophan. The rearrangement joins TRBV20-1 to TRBJ2-1, with D unresolved. The CDR3 loop spans 13 amino acids. V lost 0 bases to trimming and J lost 4 bases, with 7 bases between them. The germline V gene encodes CDR1 DFQATT and CDR2 SNEGSKA (reference sequence). DNA of the CDR3: TGCAGTGCTAGAGATCTACATTACAATGAGCAGTTCCTC. Translation: CSARDLHYNEQFL.

For this clonotype: The junction does not match germline at one end; this may be a read error. V usage is TRBV6-5 and J usage is TRBJ1-1; weak D call: TRBD1 (6 bases). This CDR3 has 15 residues. Germline-derived CDR1 and CDR2 are MNHEY and SVGAGI. CDR3: CTSSYGGPGNTEAFF. CDR3 coding DNA: TGTACCAGCAGTTACGGGGGGCCTGGGAACACTGAAGCTTTCTTT.

With regard to this clonotype: A read error may be the cause here, since a much bigger clone is one base away. Lacking the conserved final phenylalanine or tryptophan, this CDR3 likely reflects a read error. The rearrangement uses TRBV6-2 or TRBV6-3 and TRBJ1-5; no firm D call. This CDR3 has 12 amino acids. Per germline, CDR1 MNHEY and CDR2 SVGEGT. V lost 4 bases and J 6 bases, leaving 7 bases between the germline ends. CDR3 DNA: TGTGCCAGCAGTTCGGGAGGTCAGCCCCAGCATTCT. Its translation: CASSSGGQPQHS.